Sequencing of this T cell receptor (beta chain) was carried out in a study of shared clonotypes between healthy human individuals. Study-level background: The donors, a couple of women and three men, were aged 18 to 49.

The germline gives CDR1 LNHDA, CDR2 SQIVND (reference sequence). This CDR3 is built from 13 residues. V lost 11 bases and J 0 bases, leaving 8 bases between the germline ends. Once extracted for a subset, genomic DNA was divided evenly among several immunoSEQ plates. Loaded into unsorted PBMC replicate PCRs was about 0.3 ug DNA, some 27,000 T cell genomes. The authors' processing: From ImmunoSEQ came sequences covering only the junction and carrying no quality scores, so filtering differed. Profiled with immunoSEQ multiplex PCR; TCRdb holds only in-frame clones, not every one. That table gives V, J and clone size, and the DNA gave D and trimming. The top ten clones hold 9.5% to 15% of a sample with hundreds of thousands of clones, over 60% of them seen once.

The chain uses TRBV19 and TRBJ2-6; D uncertain. Sequenced input: PBMCs. The TCR comes from a woman in her 40s in good health. Some clones in this sample may be carry-over from other donors' samples. The CDR3 DNA sequence: TGTGCCGCTAGGACCTCTGGGGCCAACGTCCTGACTTTC. This translates into CAARTSGANVLTF.